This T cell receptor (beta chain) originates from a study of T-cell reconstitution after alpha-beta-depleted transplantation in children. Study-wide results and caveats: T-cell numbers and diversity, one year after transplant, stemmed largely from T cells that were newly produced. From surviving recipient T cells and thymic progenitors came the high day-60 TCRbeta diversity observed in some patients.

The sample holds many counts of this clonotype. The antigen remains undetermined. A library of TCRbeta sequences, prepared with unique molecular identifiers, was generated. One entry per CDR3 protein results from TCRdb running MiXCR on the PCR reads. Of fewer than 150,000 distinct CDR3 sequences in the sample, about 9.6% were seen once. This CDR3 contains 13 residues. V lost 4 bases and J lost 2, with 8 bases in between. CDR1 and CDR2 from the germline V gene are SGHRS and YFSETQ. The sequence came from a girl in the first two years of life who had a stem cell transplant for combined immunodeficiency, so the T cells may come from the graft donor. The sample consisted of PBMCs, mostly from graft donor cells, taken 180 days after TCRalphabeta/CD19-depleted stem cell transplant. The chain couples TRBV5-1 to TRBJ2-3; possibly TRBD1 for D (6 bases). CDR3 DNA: TGCGCCAGCAGCCGGGACACCACAGATACGCAGTATTTT. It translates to CASSRDTTDTQYF.